The source of this T cell receptor beta chain is a study of graft-versus-host responses after intestinal transplantation. Study-wide background: Multivisceral, liver-intestinal, or isolated intestinal transplants were performed in recipients.

The CDR3 loop spans 15 amino acids. V lost 5 bases to trimming and J lost 6 bases, with 19 bases between them. CDR1 and CDR2 (germline): MNHEY, SMNVEV (reference sequence). Concerning this clone: Its antigen is not identified.

Measured with immunoSEQ multiplex PCR; TCRdb has only the in-frame clones, and not every one. Of some 130,000 clones listed, approximately 95% were seen once; the top ten hold 3% to 3.5%. The specimen comprised unstimulated CD8+ T cells sorted from spleen or lymph node cells, sampled before intestinal transplant. This receptor was obtained from a human donor who received an intestinal transplant. The V gene is TRBV27, the J gene TRBJ1-2, with no clear D. The CDR3 bases are TGTGCCAGCAGTGGGAGGGCTTCTCAATCGCATGGCTACACCTTC. Its translation is CASSGRASQSHGYTF.